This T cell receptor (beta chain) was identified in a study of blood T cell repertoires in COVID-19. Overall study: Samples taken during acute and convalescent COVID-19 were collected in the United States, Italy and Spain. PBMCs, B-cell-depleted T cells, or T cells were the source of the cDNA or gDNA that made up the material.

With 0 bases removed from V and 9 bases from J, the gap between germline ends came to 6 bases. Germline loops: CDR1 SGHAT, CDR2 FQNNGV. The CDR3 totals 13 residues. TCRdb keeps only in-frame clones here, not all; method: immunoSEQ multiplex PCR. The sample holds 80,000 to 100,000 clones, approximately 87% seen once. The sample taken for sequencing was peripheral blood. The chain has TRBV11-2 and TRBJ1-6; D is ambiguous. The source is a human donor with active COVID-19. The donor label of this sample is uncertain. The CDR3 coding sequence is TGTGCCAGCAGCTTAGATTTCGGTTCACCCCTCCACTTT. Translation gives CASSLDFGSPLHF.